Below, 22 T cell receptor beta chains from the same sample are listed, as sequenced in a study of control samples from healthy donors and cancer patients. Using immunoSEQ multiplex PCR, the repertoire was profiled, and TCRdb retains in-frame clones only, with some absent. The table has roughly 200,000 clones, about 90% seen once. The specimen was blood. Source of these receptors: a man aged 30 to 45 in good health.

This clone has only one observation. The V call is TRBV5-1, the J call TRBJ2-4; 7 nucleotides align to TRBD1. CDR3 length equals 14 residues. V lost 0 bases, J lost 5 bases, and 2 bases stayed unmatched. The germline CDR1 and CDR2 sequences are SGHRS and YFSETQ. The CDR3 is CASSLGGTENIQYF. CDR3 sequence (DNA): TGCGCCAGCAGCTTGGGGGGGACAGAAAACATTCAGTACTTC.

The chain joins TRBV19 to TRBJ2-1; TRBD1 matches 11 bases. This CDR3 is built from 15 residues. Losses at the gene ends were 2 bases for V and 6 bases for J; bases not matched to a gene: 3. Germline V gene sequence: CDR1 LNHDA, CDR2 SQIVND (reference sequence). The CDR3 region is CASSIIGTGGNEQFF. As DNA, the CDR3 is TGTGCCAGTAGTATAATTGGGACAGGGGGCAATGAGCAGTTCTTC. Complete variable domain (other parts from reference TRBV19 and TRBJ2-1): DGGITQSPKYLFRKEGQNVTLSCEQNLNHDAMYWYRQDPGQGLRLIYYSQIVNDFQKGDIAEGYSVSREKKESFPLTVTSAQKNPTAFYLCASSIIGTGGNEQFFGPGTRLTVL.

With respect to this clone: Sequence at one end of the junction differs from germline and may be a read error. V gene TRBV2 combines with J gene TRBJ2-5; 8 bases map to TRBD2. In germline, CDR1 is SNHLY, CDR2 FYNNEI. The CDR3 loop spans 12 amino acids. This CDR3 reads CASSEVGAGDDF. CDR3 bases: TGTGCCAGCAGTGAAGTCGGAGCGGGGGACGACTTC.

The V gene is TRBV5-1, the J gene TRBJ1-1; D remains unclear. Deletions cut 0 bases from V and 7 bases from J, with 10 bases between. CDR1 and CDR2 (germline): SGHRS, YFSETQ. CDR3 size: 13 residues. DNA of the CDR3: TGCGCCAGCAGCTTGGACGCAGGTGTTGAAGCTTTCTTT. This sequence encodes CASSLDAGVEAFF.

The genes are TRBV5-1 and TRBJ2-1; TRBD1 matches at 10 bases. V trimming: 2 bases; J trimming: 5 bases; junction bases outside the gene matches: 7. CDR3 length: 16 amino acids. In germline, CDR1 is SGHRS, CDR2 YFSETQ. The CDR3 DNA reads as TGCGCCAGCAGCTTTAGGACAGGGGGAAATGACAATGAGCAGTTCTTC. It encodes CASSFRTGGNDNEQFF.

The chain employs TRBV19 and TRBJ1-5; possibly TRBD1 for D (5 bases). Trimming stripped 2 bases from V and 3 bases from J, with 23 bases between. CDR3 length: 19 amino acids. Germline CDR1 LNHDA, CDR2 SQIVND (reference sequence). CDR3 bases: TGTGCCAGTAGTATACGGGGGTTGGGGTTAGGGAGTAACAATCAGCCCCAGCATTTT. Translated: CASSIRGLGLGSNNQPQHF.

This chain uses TRBV2 with TRBJ2-3; D gene uncertain. The germline V gene has CDR1 SNHLY and CDR2 FYNNEI. This CDR3 region has 15 residues. Trimming took off 6 bases at V and 0 bases at J, with 13 bases between the two ends. The CDR3 DNA is TGTGCCAGCAGGACGACGAGGCAAAGCACAGATACGCAGTATTTT. This sequence encodes CASRTTRQSTDTQYF.

This rearrangement joins TRBV12-2 to TRBJ1-6. TRBV12-2 has pseudogene status. CDR3 length: 17 amino acids. CDR3 DNA: TGTGCAAGTCGCTTAGCGTGGGGGGGACAGCCTAATTCACCCCTCCACTTT. Its protein is CASRLAWGGQPNSPLHF.

J is TRBJ1-1 and V is TRBV5-1; D might be TRBD1 (6 bases). The CDR3 sequence is 16 residues long. The germline V and J ends were trimmed by 6 bases and 0 bases, with 18 bases remaining between them. Germline values: CDR1 SGHRS, CDR2 YFSETQ. CDR3 DNA: TGCGCCAGCAAAATTCGTCCAGGGGTGATGAACACTGAAGCTTTCTTT. Encoded protein: CASKIRPGVMNTEAFF.

The gene calls are TRBV6-5 and TRBJ2-7; D not resolved. Germline assignment: CDR1 MNHEY and CDR2 SVGAGI. V was shortened by 8 bases and J by 2 bases, with 10 bases between the two germline ends. The CDR3 runs 12 residues. The CDR3 DNA sequence: TGTGCCAGCTCCGGAGATACCTACGAGCAGTACTTC. Its protein is CASSGDTYEQYF.

V and J are TRBV7-9 and TRBJ2-1, with D perhaps given as TRBD1 or TRBD2 (5 bases each). Per the germline V gene, CDR1 is SEHNR and CDR2 is FQNEAQ (reference sequence). The CDR3 totals 15 residues. Trimming took 5 bases from V and 4 from J, leaving 15 bases between them. The CDR3 DNA follows: TGTGCCAGCAGCCCCTCGGGGCAGGTGTACAATGAGCAGTTCTTC. Its protein product is CASSPSGQVYNEQFF. The full variable domain, rest sourced from reference TRBV7-9 and TRBJ2-1, is DTGVSQNPRHKITKRGQNVTFRCDPISEHNRLYWYRQTLGQGPEFLTYFQNEAQLEKSRLLSDRFSAERPKGSFSTLEIQRTEQGDSAMYLCASSPSGQVYNEQFFGPGTRLTVL.

The count of this clone is one. The V and J genes are TRBV5-4 and TRBJ1-2; D possibly corresponds to TRBD1 (6 bases). Trimming took off 4 bases at V and 0 bases at J, with 16 bases between the two ends. This CDR3 spans 16 amino acids. Germline CDR1 reads SGHNT; CDR2 reads YYREEE (reference sequence). The CDR3 DNA reads as TGTGCCAGCAGCGGACAGAGAGGGTCTCCTAACTATGGCTACACCTTC. Translated: CASSGQRGSPNYGYTF.

The chain carries TRBV20-1 and TRBJ2-7; D is undetermined. The CDR3 is 16 amino acids. Trimming removed 3 bases at V and 5 bases at J, with 23 bases between. Germline V gene lookup returns CDR1 DFQATT and CDR2 SNEGSKA (reference sequence). The CDR3 DNA reads TGCAGTGCTAGTAACAGTGACCAGGTGGTTGGCGACGAGCAGTACTTC. It is translated as CSASNSDQVVGDEQYF.

On this clone itself: At one boundary the junction diverges from the germline segment, which might be a read error. The chain employs TRBV5-1 and TRBJ1-5; TRBD1 might be the D (6 bases). This CDR3 spans 13 amino acids. Germline V gene sequence: CDR1 SGHRS, CDR2 YFSETQ. CDR3 region: CASSKDSSQPQHF. CDR3 nucleotide sequence: TGCGCCAGCAGCAAGGACAGCAGTCAGCCCCAGCATTTT.

This clone was counted a single time. V is TRBV28 and J is TRBJ1-2; 7 nucleotides agree with TRBD1. The CDR3 loop spans 16 amino acids. Trimming at V came to 6 bases and at J to 0 bases, leaving 10 bases not matched to a gene. The germline V gene encodes CDR1 MDHEN and CDR2 SYDVKM. The CDR3 sequence: CASRGTSGTANYGYTF. CDR3 DNA: TGTGCCAGCAGGGGTACGTCAGGGACAGCTAACTATGGCTACACCTTC.

This CDR3 is CASSPGQGGSGNTIYF. The CDR3 nucleotides read TGTGCCAGCAGCCCCGGTCAGGGTGGCTCTGGAAACACCATATATTTT. This chain links TRBV7-9 with TRBJ1-3; tentative D call: TRBD1 (5 bases). Trimming removed 5 bases at V and 0 bases at J, with 14 bases between. This CDR3 spans 16 amino acids. Germline V gene sequence: CDR1 SEHNR, CDR2 FQNEAQ (reference sequence).

V is TRBV14 and J is TRBJ1-4; D is unresolved. This CDR3 comprises 13 residues. CDR1 SGHDN and CDR2 FVKESK come from the germline V gene. V was clipped by 4 bases and J by 8 bases, with 11 bases between them. The CDR3 bases are TGTGCCAGCAGCCCTGCTTTAGGCGAAAAACTGTTTTTT. Protein sequence: CASSPALGEKLFF. Combining the CDR3 with reference TRBV14 and TRBJ1-4 gives the whole variable domain EAGVTQFPSHSVIEKGQTVTLRCDPISGHDNLYWYRRVMGKEIKFLLHFVKESKQDESGMPNNRFLAERTGGTYSTLKVQPAELEDSGVYFCASSPALGEKLFFGSGTQLSVL.

The chain carries TRBV11-2 and TRBJ1-3, with unresolved D. Per germline, CDR1 SGHAT and CDR2 FQNNGV. The length of the CDR3 is 19 residues. V was trimmed by 0 bases and J by 0 bases, leaving 18 bases between them. In DNA, the CDR3 is TGTGCCAGCAGCTTAGATCTCGGTTGGGGTCAGTCCTCTGGAAACACCATATATTTT. Its protein product is CASSLDLGWGQSSGNTIYF.

The V call is TRBV12-3 or TRBV12-4, the J call TRBJ1-2; D is unresolved. CDR3 length: 12 amino acids. The V end lost 1 base, the J end lost 4 bases, and 4 bases lay between the germline ends. CDR3 residues: CASSLEVYGYTF. CDR3 in DNA: TGTGCCAGCAGTTTAGAGGTCTATGGCTACACCTTC.

This chain connects TRBV5-8 to TRBJ2-3; D gene ambiguous. Trimming took 10 bases from V and 0 from J, leaving 24 bases between them. The CDR3 length is 17 residues. Germline loops: CDR1 SGHTS, CDR2 YDEGEE. CDR3 DNA sequence: TGTGCCGGAAGGGTAGTTCTTTCCAAAACTAGCACAGATACGCAGTATTTT. Its protein is CAGRVVLSKTSTDTQYF.

The chain uses TRBV27 and TRBJ1-3; D gene uncertain. Germline values: CDR1 MNHEY, CDR2 SMNVEV (reference sequence). V was trimmed by 4 bases and J by 10 bases, leaving 14 bases between them. The CDR3 consists of 13 residues. The CDR3 DNA reads TGTGCCAGCAGTTCGAGCGGGTTAGGGACCATATATTTT. Its translation is CASSSSGLGTIYF.

This chain joins TRBV7-9 and TRBJ2-3; possible D gene TRBD1, 6 bases. V was shortened by 4 bases and J by 6 bases, with 11 bases between the two germline ends. Germline V gene sequence: CDR1 SEHNR, CDR2 FQNEAQ (reference sequence). The CDR3 runs 13 residues. CDR3 loop: CASSSGQRDTQYF. The DNA of the CDR3 is TGTGCCAGCAGCTCCGGACAGCGGGATACGCAGTATTTT.